This T cell receptor beta chain came from a study of CD8+ T cells in alopecia areata. At the level of the study: A 6-month off-drug phase came after tofacitinib, which had lasted 6 to 18 months.

Comments on this clone: The antigen is not known.

Trimming stripped 2 bases from V and 0 bases from J, with 14 bases between. CDR1 and CDR2 (germline): GTSNPN, SVGIG (reference sequence). The CDR3 length is 16 residues. Extracted RNA was reverse transcribed into cDNA, the sequencing template. Generated by immunoSEQ multiplex PCR, the TCRdb table keeps only in-frame clones and is missing some. The sample has around 300,000 clones, 60% seen once; the top ten hold 0.75% to 0.95%. Treatment denoted: oral pan-JAK inhibitor, 5-10 mg twice daily. Study-level findings and limits: The presence of one nonresponder keeps the tie between baseline CD8+ expansion and response uncertain.

Source: CD4+ T cells sorted from blood, taken at approximately week 51, from a patient treated with tofacitinib. This chain joins TRBV30 and TRBJ2-1, with D perhaps TRBD2 (5 bases). The receptor was derived from a human donor with alopecia areata. CDR3 sequence reads: CAWSSWRARSYNEQFF. The CDR3 nucleotides are TGTGCCTGGAGTTCCTGGCGGGCTCGCTCCTACAATGAGCAGTTCTTC.